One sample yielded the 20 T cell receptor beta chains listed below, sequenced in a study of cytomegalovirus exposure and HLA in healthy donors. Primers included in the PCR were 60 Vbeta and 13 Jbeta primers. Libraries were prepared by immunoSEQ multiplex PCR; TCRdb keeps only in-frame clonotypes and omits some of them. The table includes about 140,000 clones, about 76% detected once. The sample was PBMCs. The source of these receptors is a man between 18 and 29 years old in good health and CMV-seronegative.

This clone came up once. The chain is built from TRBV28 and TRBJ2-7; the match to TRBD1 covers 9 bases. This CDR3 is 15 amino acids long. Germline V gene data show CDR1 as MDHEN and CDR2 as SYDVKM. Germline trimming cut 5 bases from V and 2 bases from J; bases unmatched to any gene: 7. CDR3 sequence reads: CASSVTGTGTYEQYF. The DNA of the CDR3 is TGTGCCAGCAGTGTAACCGGGACAGGGACCTACGAGCAGTACTTC.

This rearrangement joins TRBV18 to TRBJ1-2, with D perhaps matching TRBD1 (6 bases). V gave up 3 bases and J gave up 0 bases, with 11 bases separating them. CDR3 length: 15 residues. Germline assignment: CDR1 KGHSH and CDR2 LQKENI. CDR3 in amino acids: CASSPRTEANYGYTF. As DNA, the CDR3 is TGTGCCAGCTCACCCCGGACAGAGGCTAACTATGGCTACACCTTC. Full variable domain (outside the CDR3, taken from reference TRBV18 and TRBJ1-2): NAGVMQNPRHLVRRRGQEARLRCSPMKGHSHVYWYRQLPEEGLKFMVYLQKENIIDESGMPKERFSAEFPKEGPSILRIQQVVRGDSAAYFCASSPRTEANYGYTFGSGTRLTVV.

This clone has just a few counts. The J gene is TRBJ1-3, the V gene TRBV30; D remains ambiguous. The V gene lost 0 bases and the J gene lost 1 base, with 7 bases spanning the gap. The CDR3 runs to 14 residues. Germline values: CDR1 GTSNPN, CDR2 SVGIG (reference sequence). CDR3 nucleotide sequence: TGTGCCTGGAGTGTAATCAGGTCTGGAAACACCATATATTTT. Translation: CAWSVIRSGNTIYF.

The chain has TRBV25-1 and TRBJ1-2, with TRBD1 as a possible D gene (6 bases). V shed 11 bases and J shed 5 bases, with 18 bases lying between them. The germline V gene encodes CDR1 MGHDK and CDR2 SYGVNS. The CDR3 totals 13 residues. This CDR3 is CAVPDRGGYGYTF. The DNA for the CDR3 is TGTGCCGTCCCCGATAGGGGGGGGTATGGCTACACCTTC.

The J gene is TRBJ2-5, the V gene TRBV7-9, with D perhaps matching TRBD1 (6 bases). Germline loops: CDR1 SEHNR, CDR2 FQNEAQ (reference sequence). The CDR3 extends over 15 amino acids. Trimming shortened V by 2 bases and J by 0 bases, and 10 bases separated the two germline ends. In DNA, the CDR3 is TGTGCCAGCAGCTTAAGTTCAGGGGACCAAGAGACCCAGTACTTC. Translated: CASSLSSGDQETQYF.

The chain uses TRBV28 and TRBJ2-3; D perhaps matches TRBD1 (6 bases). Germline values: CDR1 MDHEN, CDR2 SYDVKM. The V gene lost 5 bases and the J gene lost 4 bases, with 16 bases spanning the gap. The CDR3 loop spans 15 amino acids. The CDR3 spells CASSPTGSGADTQYF. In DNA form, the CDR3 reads TGTGCCAGCAGTCCAACCGGTTCAGGGGCAGATACGCAGTATTTT.

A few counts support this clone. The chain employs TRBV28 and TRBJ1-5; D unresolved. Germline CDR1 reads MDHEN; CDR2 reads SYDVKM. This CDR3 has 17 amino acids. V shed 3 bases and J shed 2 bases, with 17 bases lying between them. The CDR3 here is CASSLAPEEWGNQPQHF. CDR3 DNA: TGTGCCAGCAGTTTGGCTCCTGAGGAATGGGGCAATCAGCCCCAGCATTTT. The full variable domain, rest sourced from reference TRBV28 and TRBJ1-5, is DVKVTQSSRYLVKRTGEKVFLECVQDMDHENMFWYRQDPGLGLRLIYFSYDVKMKEKGDIPEGYSVSREKKERFSLILESASTNQTSMYLCASSLAPEEWGNQPQHFGDGTRLSIL.

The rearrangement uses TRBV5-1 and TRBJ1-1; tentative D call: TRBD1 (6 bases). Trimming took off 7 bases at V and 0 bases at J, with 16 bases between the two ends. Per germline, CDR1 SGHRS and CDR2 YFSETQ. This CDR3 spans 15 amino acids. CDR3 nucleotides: TGCGCCAGCCGATCCGGCGGACAGTTGAACACTGAAGCTTTCTTT. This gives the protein CASRSGGQLNTEAFF.

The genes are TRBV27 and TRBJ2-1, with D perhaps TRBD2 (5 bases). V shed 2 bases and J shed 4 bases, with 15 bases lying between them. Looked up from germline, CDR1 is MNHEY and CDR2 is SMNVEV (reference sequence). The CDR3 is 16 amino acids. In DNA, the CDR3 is TGTGCCAGCAGTTTAGGGCCCCTCGGCGGGTACAATGAGCAGTTCTTC. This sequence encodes CASSLGPLGGYNEQFF.

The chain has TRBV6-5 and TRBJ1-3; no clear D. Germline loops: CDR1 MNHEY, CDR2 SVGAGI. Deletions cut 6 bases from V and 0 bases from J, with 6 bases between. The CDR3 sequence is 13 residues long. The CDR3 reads CASREFSGNTIYF. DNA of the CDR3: TGTGCCAGCAGAGAGTTCTCTGGAAACACCATATATTTT.

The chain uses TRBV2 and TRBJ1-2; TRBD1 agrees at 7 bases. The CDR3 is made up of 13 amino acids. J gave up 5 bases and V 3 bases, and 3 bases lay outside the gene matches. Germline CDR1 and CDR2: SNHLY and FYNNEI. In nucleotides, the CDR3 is TGTGCCAGCAGTGACTACAGGGGTTATGGCTACACCTTC. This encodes CASSDYRGYGYTF.

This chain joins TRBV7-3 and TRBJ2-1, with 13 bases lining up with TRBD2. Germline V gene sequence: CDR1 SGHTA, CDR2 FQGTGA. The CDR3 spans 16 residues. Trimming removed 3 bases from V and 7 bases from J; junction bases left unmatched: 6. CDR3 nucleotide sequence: TGTGCCAGCAGCTTCGGGGGGACTAGCGGGATTAATGAGCAGTTCTTC. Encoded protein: CASSFGGTSGINEQFF.

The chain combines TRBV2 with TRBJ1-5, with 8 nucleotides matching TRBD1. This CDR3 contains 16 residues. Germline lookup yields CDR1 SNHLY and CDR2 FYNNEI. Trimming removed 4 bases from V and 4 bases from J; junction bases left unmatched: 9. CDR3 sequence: CASSADRAYLNQPQHF. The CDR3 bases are TGTGCCAGCAGTGCGGACAGGGCGTATCTTAATCAGCCCCAGCATTTT.

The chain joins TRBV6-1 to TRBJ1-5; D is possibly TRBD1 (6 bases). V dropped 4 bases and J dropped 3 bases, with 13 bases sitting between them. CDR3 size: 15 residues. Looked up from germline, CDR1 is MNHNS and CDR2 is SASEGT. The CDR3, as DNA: TGTGCCAGCAGTGTGAGGGGGGGTGTCAATCAGCCCCAGCATTTT. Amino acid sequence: CASSVRGGVNQPQHF.

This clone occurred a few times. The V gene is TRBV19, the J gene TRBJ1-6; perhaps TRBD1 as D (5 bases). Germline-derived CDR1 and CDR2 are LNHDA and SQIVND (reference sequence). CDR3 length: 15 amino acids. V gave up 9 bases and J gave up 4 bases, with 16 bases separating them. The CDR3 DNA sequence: TGTGCCAGCACCACCGGGGGGGTTTATAATTCACCCCTCCACTTT. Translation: CASTTGGVYNSPLHF.

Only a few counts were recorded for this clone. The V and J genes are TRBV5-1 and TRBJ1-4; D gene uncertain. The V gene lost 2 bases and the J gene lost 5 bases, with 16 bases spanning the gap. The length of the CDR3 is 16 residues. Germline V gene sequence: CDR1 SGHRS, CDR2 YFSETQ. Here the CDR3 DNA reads TGCGCCAGCAGCTTTGGTTCAAGCGGTCTCAATGAAAAACTGTTTTTT. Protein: CASSFGSSGLNEKLFF.

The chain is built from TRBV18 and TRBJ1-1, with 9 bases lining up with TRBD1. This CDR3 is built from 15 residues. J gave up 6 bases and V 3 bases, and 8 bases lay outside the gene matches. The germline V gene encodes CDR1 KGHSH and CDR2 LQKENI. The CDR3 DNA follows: TGTGCCAGCTCACCCGGGACAGGGTCGATCGCTGAAGCTTTCTTT. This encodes CASSPGTGSIAEAFF.

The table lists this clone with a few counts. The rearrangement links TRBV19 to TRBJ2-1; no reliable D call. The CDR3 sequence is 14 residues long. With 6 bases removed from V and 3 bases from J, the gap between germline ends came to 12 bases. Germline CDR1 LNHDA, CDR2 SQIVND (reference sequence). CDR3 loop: CASRPAAHYNEQFF. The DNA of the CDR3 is TGTGCCAGTAGACCGGCGGCTCACTACAATGAGCAGTTCTTC.

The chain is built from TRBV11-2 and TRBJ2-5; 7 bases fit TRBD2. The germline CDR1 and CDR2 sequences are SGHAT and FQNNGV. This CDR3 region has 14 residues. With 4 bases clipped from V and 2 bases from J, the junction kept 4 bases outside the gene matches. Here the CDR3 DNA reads TGTGCCAGCAGCTCGGAAGCGGGACAAGAGACCCAGTACTTC. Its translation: CASSSEAGQETQYF.

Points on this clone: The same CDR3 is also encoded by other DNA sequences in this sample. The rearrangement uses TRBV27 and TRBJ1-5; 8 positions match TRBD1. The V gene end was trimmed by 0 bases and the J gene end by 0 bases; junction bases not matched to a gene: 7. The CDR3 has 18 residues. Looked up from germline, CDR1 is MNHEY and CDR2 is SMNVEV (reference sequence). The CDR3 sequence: CASSLSSDRVYSNQPQHF. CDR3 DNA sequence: TGTGCCAGCAGTTTATCGTCGGACAGGGTCTATAGCAATCAGCCCCAGCATTTT.